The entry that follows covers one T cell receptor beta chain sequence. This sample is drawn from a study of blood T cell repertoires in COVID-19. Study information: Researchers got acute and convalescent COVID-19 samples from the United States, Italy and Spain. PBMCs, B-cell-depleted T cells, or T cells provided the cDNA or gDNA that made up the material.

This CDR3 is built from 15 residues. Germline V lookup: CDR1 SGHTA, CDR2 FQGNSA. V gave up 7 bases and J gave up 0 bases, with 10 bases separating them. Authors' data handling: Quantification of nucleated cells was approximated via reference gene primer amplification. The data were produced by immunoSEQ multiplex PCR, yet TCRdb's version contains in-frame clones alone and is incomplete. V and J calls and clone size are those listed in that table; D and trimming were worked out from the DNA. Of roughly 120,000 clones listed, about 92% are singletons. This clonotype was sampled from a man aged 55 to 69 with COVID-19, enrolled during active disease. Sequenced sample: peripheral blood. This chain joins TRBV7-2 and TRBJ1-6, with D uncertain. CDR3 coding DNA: TGTGCCAGCAACCTAGGAAGCTCCTATAATTCACCCCTCCACTTT. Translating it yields CASNLGSSYNSPLHF. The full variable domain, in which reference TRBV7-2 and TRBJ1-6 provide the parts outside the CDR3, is GAGVSQSPSNKVTEKGKDVELRCDPISGHTALYWYRQSLGQGLEFLIYFQGNSAPDKSGLPSDRFSAERTGGSVSTLTIQRTQQEDSAVYLCASNLGSSYNSPLHFGNGTRLTVT.